The 27 T cell receptor beta chains below were found in one sample sequenced in a study of cytomegalovirus exposure and HLA in healthy donors. Primers included in the PCR were 60 Vbeta and 13 Jbeta primers. Here immunoSEQ multiplex PCR was the method, and the copy in TCRdb shows in-frame clones only, minus some. The data contain around 61,000 clones, 65% to 80% of them singletons. Sequences were obtained from PBMCs. These TCRs come from a man in his forties or fifties in good health and CMV-seropositive.

The chain uses TRBV9 and TRBJ2-3; possible D gene TRBD2, 5 bases. Trimming left V 0 bases short and J 4 bases short, with 12 bases between. CDR3 length: 15 residues. CDR1 is SGDLS, CDR2 YYNGEE, per germline. CDR3 amino acids: CASSVGGLSADTQYF. DNA of the CDR3: TGTGCCAGCAGCGTAGGCGGCCTTAGCGCAGATACGCAGTATTTT.

The chain recombines TRBV7-8 with TRBJ1-2; weak D call: TRBD1 (6 bases). CDR1 and CDR2 from the germline V gene are SGHVS and FQNEAQ. The CDR3 sequence is 19 residues long. V gave up 1 base and J gave up 0 bases, with 21 bases separating them. CDR3 region: CASSLGGGLDRKANYGYTF. CDR3 bases: TGTGCCAGCAGCTTAGGTGGGGGCCTTGACAGAAAAGCTAACTATGGCTACACCTTC. Looking up the rest from reference TRBV7-8 and TRBJ1-2 gives the full variable domain: GAGVSQSPRYKVAKRGQDVALRCDPISGHVSLFWYQQALGQGPEFLTYFQNEAQLDKSGLPSDRFFAERPEGSVSTLKIQRTQQEDSAVYLCASSLGGGLDRKANYGYTFGSGTRLTVV.

This rearrangement joins TRBV7-9 to TRBJ2-5; maybe TRBD2 (6 bases). Trimming took 0 bases from V and 2 from J, leaving 16 bases between them. This CDR3 spans 17 amino acids. Per the germline V gene, CDR1 is SEHNR and CDR2 is FQNEAQ (reference sequence). CDR3: CASSLAHGSSEQETQYF. The DNA for the CDR3 is TGTGCCAGCAGCTTAGCGCATGGGTCTAGCGAACAAGAGACCCAGTACTTC.

The chain joins TRBV7-8 to TRBJ2-2, with a tentative D call TRBD1 (6 bases). V was shortened by 1 base and J by 5 bases, with 11 bases between the two germline ends. Germline V gene data show CDR1 as SGHVS and CDR2 as FQNEAQ. The CDR3 loop spans 15 amino acids. The CDR3 spells CASSLGTERTGELFF. The DNA for the CDR3 is TGTGCCAGCAGCTTAGGGACAGAACGGACCGGGGAGCTGTTTTTT.

This rearrangement joins TRBV11-1 to TRBJ1-1, with D perhaps TRBD1 (5 bases). Trimming cost V 6 bases and J 6 bases, with 17 bases left between them. This CDR3 comprises 14 residues. Looked up from germline, CDR1 is SGHAT and CDR2 is FQDESV (reference sequence). The CDR3 is CASRGGTAGSEAFF. In DNA form, the CDR3 reads TGTGCCAGCAGGGGGGGGACGGCCGGGTCTGAAGCTTTCTTT.

The rearrangement joins TRBV13 to TRBJ2-7, with D possibly matching TRBD2 (5 bases). The CDR3 spans 15 residues. The germline V gene encodes CDR1 PRHDT and CDR2 FYEKMQ (reference sequence). Trimming left V 0 bases short and J 0 bases short, with 9 bases between. The CDR3 sequence is CASSLGGVGSYEQYF. CDR3 sequence (DNA): TGTGCCAGCAGCTTAGGCGGGGTGGGCTCCTACGAGCAGTACTTC.

V usage is TRBV9 and J usage is TRBJ2-5, with D hard to call. The V gene's germline CDR1 is SGDLS and CDR2 YYNGEE. The CDR3 spans 11 residues. Trimming shortened V by 6 bases and J by 2 bases, and 5 bases separated the two germline ends. The CDR3 region has the DNA TGTGCCAGCAAAACTCAAGAGACCCAGTACTTC. Translating gives CASKTQETQYF. The whole variable domain, filled in from reference TRBV9 and TRBJ2-5, reads DSGVTQTPKHLITATGQRVTLRCSPRSGDLSVYWYQQSLDQGLQFLIQYYNGEERAKGNILERFSAQQFPDLHSELNLSSLELGDSALYFCASKTQETQYFGPGTRLLVL.

The chain is built from TRBV5-6 and TRBJ2-5; 9 positions match TRBD1. CDR1 and CDR2 from the germline V gene are SGHDT and YYEEEE. V lost 0 bases to trimming and J lost 5 bases; unmatched junction nucleotides: 8. The CDR3 is 16 amino acids. The CDR3 region is CASSLDTGQGMETQYF. In nucleotides, the CDR3 is TGTGCCAGCAGCTTGGACACGGGACAGGGAATGGAGACCCAGTACTTC.

V and J are TRBV6-5 and TRBJ2-7, with 9 bases that match TRBD1. Unmatched junction bases numbered 4, after V lost 1 base and J lost 6 bases. The germline V gene encodes CDR1 MNHEY and CDR2 SVGAGI. The CDR3 length is 14 residues. CDR3 sequence: CASSYLQGAGEQYF. CDR3 in DNA: TGTGCCAGCAGTTACTTACAGGGGGCGGGCGAGCAGTACTTC.

This rearrangement joins TRBV6-1 to TRBJ2-2, with 13 bases identical to TRBD2. J lost 4 bases, V lost 4 bases, and 6 bases had no gene match. This CDR3 is built from 17 residues. Germline V gene sequence: CDR1 MNHNS, CDR2 SASEGT. The CDR3 DNA sequence: TGTGCCAGCAGTGTACTAGCGGGAGGGCCCGGCACCGGGGAGCTGTTTTTT. Encoded protein: CASSVLAGGPGTGELFF.

This clone was counted between two and nine times. The genes are TRBV30 and TRBJ1-5, with 8 nucleotides matching TRBD1. The CDR3 loop spans 14 amino acids. Germline CDR1 reads GTSNPN; CDR2 reads SVGIG (reference sequence). J lost 6 bases, V lost 2 bases, and 6 bases had no gene match. The CDR3 nucleotides read TGTGCCTGGAGTACAGACAGGGGAACTCAGCCCCAGCATTTT. Protein sequence: CAWSTDRGTQPQHF.

The V call is TRBV7-6, the J call TRBJ1-1; 7 nucleotides match TRBD1. The germline gives CDR1 SGHVS, CDR2 FNYEAQ. The trim removed 5 bases at V and 7 bases at J, leaving 13 bases unmatched. The CDR3 runs 15 residues. The CDR3 DNA is TGTGCCAGCAGCACCATACAGGGGCAATTAGGTGAAGCTTTCTTT. Residues: CASSTIQGQLGEAFF.

This sequence joins TRBV21-1 and TRBJ2-1; TRBD2 is taken as the D call from the table, unchecked against the DNA. TRBV21-1 is a pseudogene locus. The CDR3 totals 14 residues. The CDR3 bases are TGTGCCAGCAGCAAAAAAGACGGAGCAAATGAGCAGTTCTTC. Residues: CASSKKDGANEQFF.

This clone was counted between two and nine times. CDR3 sequence reads: CASSLGTVSYEQYF. In nucleotides, the CDR3 is TGCGCCAGCAGCTTGGGGACTGTCTCCTACGAGCAGTACTTC. The genes are TRBV5-1 and TRBJ2-7; weak D call: TRBD2 (5 bases). The CDR3 has 14 amino acids. The germline gives CDR1 SGHRS, CDR2 YFSETQ. Trimming cost V 0 bases and J 0 bases, with 7 bases left between them.

Concerning this clone: Other nucleotide sequences from this sample produce the same CDR3. This chain uses TRBV5-6 with TRBJ2-5; TRBD1 matches 9 bases. Trimming at V came to 4 bases and at J to 2 bases, leaving 6 bases not matched to a gene. The CDR3 covers 15 residues. CDR1 and CDR2 (germline): SGHDT, YYEEEE. The CDR3 DNA follows: TGTGCCAGCAGCAGCACCGGGACAGGGCAAGAGACCCAGTACTTC. It specifies CASSSTGTGQETQYF.

V usage is TRBV13 and J usage is TRBJ1-6; a possible D gene is TRBD1 (6 bases). CDR1 PRHDT and CDR2 FYEKMQ come from the germline V gene (reference sequence). V was trimmed by 0 bases and J by 6 bases, leaving 15 bases between them. The CDR3 spans 17 residues. The CDR3 coding sequence is TGTGCCAGCAGCTTAGGCCTAAATTGGGGGCCTAATTCACCCCTCCACTTT. This encodes CASSLGLNWGPNSPLHF.

The chain is built from TRBV5-5 and TRBJ1-1, with D maybe TRBD1 (6 bases). V was shortened by 7 bases and J by 11 bases, with 12 bases between the two germline ends. CDR1 SGHKS and CDR2 YYEKEE come from the germline V gene (reference sequence). The CDR3 is 10 residues long. Here the CDR3 DNA reads TGTGCCAGCCAGACGGGGGGCGCTTTCTTT. Encoded protein: CASQTGGAFF.

The chain has TRBV19 and TRBJ1-1; D may be TRBD1 (5 bases). Germline CDR1 reads LNHDA; CDR2 reads SQIVND (reference sequence). This CDR3 contains 13 residues. CDR3 sequence (DNA): TGTGCTACAAAGGGCGGAGGGGCCTATGAAGCTTTCTTT. Translated: CATKGGGAYEAFF.

This chain connects TRBV2 to TRBJ2-5; D is undetermined. CDR1 SNHLY and CDR2 FYNNEI come from the germline V gene. This CDR3 has 13 residues. Between the trimmed V and J ends, which lost 6 bases and 0 bases, there was a span of 8 bases. CDR3 DNA: TGTGCCAGCAGCCCACAGAACCAAGAGACCCAGTACTTC. It yields the protein CASSPQNQETQYF.

V and J are TRBV30 and TRBJ2-7, with a tentative D call TRBD2 (6 bases). V lost 4 bases and J lost 6, with 19 bases in between. CDR3 length: 14 amino acids. CDR1 GTSNPN and CDR2 SVGIG come from the germline V gene (reference sequence). The CDR3 sequence is CAWKAPDRLVEQYF. CDR3 in DNA: TGTGCCTGGAAAGCCCCCGACAGACTAGTCGAGCAGTACTTC.

The chain is built from TRBV7-7 and TRBJ2-5; the match to TRBD2 covers 8 bases. Judging by the DNA end, TRBJ2-7 fits better; the J call may be wrong. Per germline, CDR1 SSHAT and CDR2 FNYEAQ (reference sequence). There are 13 residues in the CDR3. CDR3 in DNA: TGTGCTACCGAACTAGCGGTCTCCTACGAGCAGTACTTC. Protein product: CATELAVSYEQYF.

The DNA for the CDR3 is TGTGCCAGCAGCGTAGGTCCGGGGGGATTTGAAGCTTTCTTT. This translates into CASSVGPGGFEAFF. This rearrangement joins TRBV9 to TRBJ1-1; possible D gene TRBD1, 5 bases. Trimming took off 0 bases at V and 7 bases at J, with 13 bases between the two ends. CDR3 size: 14 residues. Per the germline V gene, CDR1 is SGDLS and CDR2 is YYNGEE. Filled out from reference TRBV9 and TRBJ1-1, the complete variable domain reads DSGVTQTPKHLITATGQRVTLRCSPRSGDLSVYWYQQSLDQGLQFLIQYYNGEERAKGNILERFSAQQFPDLHSELNLSSLELGDSALYFCASSVGPGGFEAFFGQGTRLTVV.

V and J are TRBV7-6 and TRBJ1-2, with D maybe TRBD1 (6 bases). Trimming stripped 5 bases from V and 6 bases from J, with 13 bases between. The CDR3 consists of 13 residues. Germline assignment: CDR1 SGHVS and CDR2 FNYEAQ. Here the CDR3 DNA reads TGTGCCAGCAGCCCACGGGCAGGGGATGGCTACACCTTC. Its translation is CASSPRAGDGYTF.

The rearrangement joins TRBV5-1 to TRBJ1-1; D uncertain. Germline CDR1 is SGHRS and CDR2 is YFSETQ. Trimming cost V 4 bases and J 0 bases, with 7 bases left between them. CDR3 length: 13 residues. Here the CDR3 reads CASSPAMNTEAFF. CDR3 nucleotides: TGCGCCAGCAGCCCCGCTATGAACACTGAAGCTTTCTTT.

The chain recombines TRBV7-9 with TRBJ2-5; D perhaps matches TRBD1 (5 bases). CDR1 and CDR2 from the germline V gene are SEHNR and FQNEAQ (reference sequence). The CDR3 is 15 residues long. V was clipped by 1 base and J by 0 bases, with 9 bases between them. The CDR3 sequence: CASSLGAGNQETQYF. In DNA form, the CDR3 reads TGTGCCAGCAGCTTAGGGGCAGGGAACCAAGAGACCCAGTACTTC.

The chain is built from TRBV7-2 and TRBJ1-2; perhaps TRBD1 as D (6 bases). The CDR3 sequence is 14 residues long. The germline CDR1 and CDR2 sequences are SGHTA and FQGNSA. Trimming stripped 6 bases from V and 6 bases from J, with 17 bases between. The CDR3 bases are TGTGCCAGCAGTTTCCCACAGGGAATAGATGGCTACACCTTC. Translated, it gives CASSFPQGIDGYTF.

This clone turned up a few times. The CDR3 sequence: CASSLASGSSYEQYF. The CDR3 DNA sequence: TGCGCCAGCAGCTTGGCTAGCGGGAGTTCCTACGAGCAGTACTTC. The genes are TRBV5-1 and TRBJ2-7; 10 nucleotides match TRBD2. CDR1 and CDR2 from the germline V gene are SGHRS and YFSETQ. CDR3 length: 15 amino acids. With 0 bases clipped from V and 1 base from J, the junction kept 1 base outside the gene matches. The variable domain in full, completed from reference TRBV5-1 and TRBJ2-7, reads KAGVTQTPRYLIKTRGQQVTLSCSPISGHRSVSWYQQTPGQGLQFLFEYFSETQRNKGNFPGRFSGRQFSNSRSEMNVSTLELGDSALYLCASSLASGSSYEQYFGPGTRLTVT.